A single sample is the source of the 6 T cell receptor beta chains below, sequenced in a study of T cell repertoires in cytomegalovirus infection. Each CDR3 protein is one row after TCRdb ran MiXCR on the reads. The sample lists roughly 190,000 distinct CDR3 sequences, 8% to 10% occurring once. The sample was PBMCs. The receptors were sampled from a human donor in good health (CMV status not recorded). Some clones in this sample may be carry-over from other donors' samples.

For this clonotype: Germline is not matched at one junction end, which may reflect a read error. The J gene is TRBJ2-1, the V gene TRBV7-7; TRBD2 matches at 10 bases. Per the germline V gene, CDR1 is SSHAT and CDR2 is FNYEAQ (reference sequence). This CDR3 spans 15 amino acids. In DNA form, the CDR3 reads TGTGCTAGCAGCCCCAGCCTAGCGGGAGAGGTTGAGCAGTTCTTC. Translation: CASSPSLAGEVEQFF. Variable domain in full (rest from reference TRBV7-7 and TRBJ2-1): GAGVSQSPRYKVTKRGQDVTLRCDPISSHATLYWYQQALGQGPEFLTYFNYEAQPDKSGLPSDRFSAERPEGSISTLTIQRTEQRDSAMYRCASSPSLAGEVEQFFGPGTRLTVL.

This clonotype came up many times. V usage is TRBV7-2 and J usage is TRBJ1-1; D is ambiguous. Trimming cost V 4 bases and J 4 bases, with 16 bases left between them. Germline CDR1 reads SGHTA; CDR2 reads FQGNSA. CDR3 length equals 15 residues. The CDR3 nucleotides read TGTGCCAGCAGCTATTCCCGGAGCGACGGCACTGAAGCTTTCTTT. Translation: CASSYSRSDGTEAFF.

This clonotype was observed a single time. The rearrangement joins TRBV29-1 to TRBJ1-5, with 9 bases that match TRBD1. The trim removed 6 bases at V and 6 bases at J, leaving 3 bases unmatched. The CDR3 has 12 residues. Germline CDR1 reads SQVTM; CDR2 reads ANQGSEA. This chain's CDR3 is CSVGTGFQPQHF. The CDR3 DNA follows: TGCAGCGTCGGGACAGGGTTTCAGCCCCAGCATTTT.

The chain links TRBV2 to TRBJ2-7, with D possibly matching TRBD2 (6 bases). The CDR3 length is 13 residues. The germline gives CDR1 SNHLY, CDR2 FYNNEI. The V end lost 6 bases, the J end lost 0 bases, and 9 bases lay between the germline ends. The CDR3 region is CASRSGSSYEQYF. The DNA of the CDR3 is TGTGCCAGCAGGTCCGGGAGCTCCTACGAGCAGTACTTC.

This clonotype was found a few times. The V call is TRBV28, the J call TRBJ1-3, with 7 bases fitting TRBD1. This CDR3 has 16 residues. J lost 4 bases, V lost 7 bases, and 13 bases had no gene match. CDR1 MDHEN and CDR2 SYDVKM come from the germline V gene. The CDR3 is CASTIRQGARGNTIYF. DNA for the CDR3: TGTGCCAGCACCATCCGACAGGGAGCGAGAGGAAACACCATATATTTT.

This clonotype was found many times. The CDR3 region has the DNA TGTGCCAGCAGCTTAGGGGGGACACAGTATCAGCCCCAGCATTTT. This sequence encodes CASSLGGTQYQPQHF. V and J are TRBV7-8 and TRBJ1-5, with D perhaps matching TRBD1 (6 bases). CDR1 is SGHVS, CDR2 FQNEAQ, per germline. The ends were cut back, 1 base at V and 5 bases at J, with 12 bases in the middle. There are 15 residues in the CDR3.